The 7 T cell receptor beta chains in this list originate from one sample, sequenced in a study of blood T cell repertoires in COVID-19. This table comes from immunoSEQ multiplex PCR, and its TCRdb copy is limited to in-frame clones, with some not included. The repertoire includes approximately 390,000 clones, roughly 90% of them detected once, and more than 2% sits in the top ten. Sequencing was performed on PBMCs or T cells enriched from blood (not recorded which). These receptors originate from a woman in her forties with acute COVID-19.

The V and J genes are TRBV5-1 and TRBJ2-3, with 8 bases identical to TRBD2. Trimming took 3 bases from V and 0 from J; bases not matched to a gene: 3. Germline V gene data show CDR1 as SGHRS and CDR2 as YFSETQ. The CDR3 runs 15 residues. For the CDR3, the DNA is TGCGCCAGCAGCTCCGGACTAGCTAGCACAGATACGCAGTATTTT. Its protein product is CASSSGLASTDTQYF.

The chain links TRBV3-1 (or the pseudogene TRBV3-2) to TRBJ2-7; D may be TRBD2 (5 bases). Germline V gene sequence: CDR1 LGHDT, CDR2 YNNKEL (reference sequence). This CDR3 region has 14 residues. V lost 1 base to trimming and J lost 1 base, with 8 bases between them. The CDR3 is CASSQARGSYEQYF. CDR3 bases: TGTGCCAGCAGCCAAGCAAGAGGGTCCTACGAGCAGTACTTC.

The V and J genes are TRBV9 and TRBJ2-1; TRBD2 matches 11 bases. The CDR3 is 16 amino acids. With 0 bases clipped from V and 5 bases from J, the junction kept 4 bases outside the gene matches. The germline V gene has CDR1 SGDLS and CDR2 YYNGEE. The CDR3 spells CASSVVVSGGDNEQFF. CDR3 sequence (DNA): TGTGCCAGCAGCGTAGTGGTTAGCGGGGGGGACAATGAGCAGTTCTTC.

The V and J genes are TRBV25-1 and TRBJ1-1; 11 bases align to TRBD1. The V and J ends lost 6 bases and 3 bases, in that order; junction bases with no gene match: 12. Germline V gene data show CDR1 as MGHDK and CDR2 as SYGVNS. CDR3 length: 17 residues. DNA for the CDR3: TGTGCCAGCAGCGGACAGGGGGCTATCTTTCAGTACACTGAAGCTTTCTTT. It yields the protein CASSGQGAIFQYTEAFF.

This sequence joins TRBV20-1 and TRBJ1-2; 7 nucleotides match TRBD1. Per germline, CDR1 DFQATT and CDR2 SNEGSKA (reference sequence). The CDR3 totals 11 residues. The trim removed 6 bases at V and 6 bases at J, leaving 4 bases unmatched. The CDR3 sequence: CSALQGNGYTF. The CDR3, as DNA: TGCAGTGCCTTACAGGGGAATGGCTACACCTTC.

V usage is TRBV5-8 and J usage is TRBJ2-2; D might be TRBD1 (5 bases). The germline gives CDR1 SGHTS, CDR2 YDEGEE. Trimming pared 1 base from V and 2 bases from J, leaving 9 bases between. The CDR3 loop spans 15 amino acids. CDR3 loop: CASSLMGPNTGELFF. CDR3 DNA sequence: TGTGCCAGCAGCTTGATGGGGCCAAACACCGGGGAGCTGTTTTTT.

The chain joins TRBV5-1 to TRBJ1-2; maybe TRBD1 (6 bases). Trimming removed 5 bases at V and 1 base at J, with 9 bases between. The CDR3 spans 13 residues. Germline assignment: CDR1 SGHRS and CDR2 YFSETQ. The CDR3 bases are TGCGCCAGCAGTCCAGGGGTTAACTATGGCTACACCTTC. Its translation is CASSPGVNYGYTF.